The text below deals with one T cell receptor beta chain. The CDR3 runs 14 residues. Germline V gene data show CDR1 as SGHNT and CDR2 as YYREEE (reference sequence). From its re-call of the 5' RACE reads, TCRdb lists each CDR3 protein once, without DNA. Recorded for this sample: some 500,000 distinct CDR3 sequences. These data belong to a study of T cells expressing NK-cell markers. At the level of the study: Cells sorted as CD3+CD56+NKG2C+, CD3+CD56+NKG2C- and CD3+CD56-NKG2C+ T cells supplied the TCR beta repertoires. Seropositivity for HCMV was found in seven of the eight sequenced donors, with one seronegative.

Sequencing was carried out using blood T cells: a sorted CD56 or NKG2C T cell subset, CD4+ or CD8+ T cells, or bulk PBMC T cells (not recorded which). V is TRBV5-4 and J is TRBJ2-1. This TCR derives from a woman aged 45-65 years in good health. The CDR3 sequence is CASSLFSRYNEQFF.